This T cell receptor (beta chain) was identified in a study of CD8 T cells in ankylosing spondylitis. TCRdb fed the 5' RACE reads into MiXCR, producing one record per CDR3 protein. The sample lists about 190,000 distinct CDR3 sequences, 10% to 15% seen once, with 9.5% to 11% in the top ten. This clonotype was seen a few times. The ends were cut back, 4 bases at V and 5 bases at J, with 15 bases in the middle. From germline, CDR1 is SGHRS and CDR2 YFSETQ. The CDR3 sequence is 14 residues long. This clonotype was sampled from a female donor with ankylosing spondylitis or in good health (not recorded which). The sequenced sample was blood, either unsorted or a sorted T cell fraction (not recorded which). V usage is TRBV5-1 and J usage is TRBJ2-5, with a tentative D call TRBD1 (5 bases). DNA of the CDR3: TGCGCCAGCAGCCGAAATACAGGTCAGGAGACCCAGTACTTC. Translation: CASSRNTGQETQYF.